This TCR beta chain was observed in a study of T-cell reconstitution after alpha-beta-depleted transplantation in children. This clonotype was counted between two and nine times. The germline gene is not matched at one end of the junction; a read error may be the cause. Germline CDR1 DFQATT, CDR2 SNEGSKA (reference sequence). There are 11 residues in the CDR3. Unique molecular identifiers tagged the TCRbeta library. TCRdb recomputed calls from the PCR reads with MiXCR, one row per CDR3 protein. This repertoire shows around 700,000 distinct CDR3 sequences, around 13% found once; its top ten account for around 0.8%.

This sequence joins TRBV20-1 and TRBJ2-7, with D possibly being TRBD2 (6 bases). The origin of this receptor is a girl aged 2-15 years with congenital amegakaryocytic thrombocytopenia, due to receive a stem cell transplant. The sample consisted of PBMCs, taken before TCRalphabeta/CD19-depleted stem cell transplant. DNA of the CDR3: TGCAGTGCCGGGGACTCCGACGAGCAGTACTTC. Translating gives CSAGDSDEQYF.